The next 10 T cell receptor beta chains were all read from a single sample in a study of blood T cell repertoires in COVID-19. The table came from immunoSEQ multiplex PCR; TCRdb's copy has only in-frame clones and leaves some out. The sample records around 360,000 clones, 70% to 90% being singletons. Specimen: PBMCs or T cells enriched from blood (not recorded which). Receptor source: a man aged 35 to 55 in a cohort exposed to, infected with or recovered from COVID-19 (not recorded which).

CDR3 loop: CATSLGPFNEQFF. The CDR3 region has the DNA TGTGCCACAAGCCTAGGCCCCTTCAATGAGCAGTTCTTC. The V and J genes are TRBV2 and TRBJ2-1; D ambiguous. There are 13 residues in the CDR3. Trimming left V 10 bases short and J 6 bases short, with 16 bases between. Germline CDR1 SNHLY, CDR2 FYNNEI.

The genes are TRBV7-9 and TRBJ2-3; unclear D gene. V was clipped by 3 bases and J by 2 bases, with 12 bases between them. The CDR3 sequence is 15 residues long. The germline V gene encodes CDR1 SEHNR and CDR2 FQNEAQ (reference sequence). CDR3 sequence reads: CASSLVRSHTDTQYF. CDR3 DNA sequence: TGTGCCAGCAGCTTGGTTCGGAGTCACACAGATACGCAGTATTTT. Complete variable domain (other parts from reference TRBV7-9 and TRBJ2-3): DTGVSQNPRHKITKRGQNVTFRCDPISEHNRLYWYRQTLGQGPEFLTYFQNEAQLEKSRLLSDRFSAERPKGSFSTLEIQRTEQGDSAMYLCASSLVRSHTDTQYFGPGTRLTVL.

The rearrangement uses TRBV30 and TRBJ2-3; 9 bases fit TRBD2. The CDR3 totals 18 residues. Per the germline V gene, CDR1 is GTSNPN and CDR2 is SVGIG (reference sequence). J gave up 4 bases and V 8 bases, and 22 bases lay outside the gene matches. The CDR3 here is CARGGEGTSILFSDTQYF. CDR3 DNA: TGTGCCCGAGGGGGAGAGGGGACTAGCATATTGTTTTCAGATACGCAGTATTTT.

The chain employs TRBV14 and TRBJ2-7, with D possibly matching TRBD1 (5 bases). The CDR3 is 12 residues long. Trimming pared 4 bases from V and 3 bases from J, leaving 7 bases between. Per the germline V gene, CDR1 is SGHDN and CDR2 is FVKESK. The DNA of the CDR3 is TGTGCCAGCAGCCGGGGCCGCTACGAGCAGTACTTC. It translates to CASSRGRYEQYF.

CDR3 in DNA: TGTGCCAGCTCCCCCGGGCCAGGGGTCCGGACCTACGAGCAGTACTTC. It translates to CASSPGPGVRTYEQYF. The chain is built from TRBV18 and TRBJ2-7; D perhaps matches TRBD1 (6 bases). CDR3 length: 16 residues. The germline CDR1 and CDR2 sequences are KGHSH and LQKENI. V was cut by 6 bases and J by 2 bases, with 20 bases left in between.

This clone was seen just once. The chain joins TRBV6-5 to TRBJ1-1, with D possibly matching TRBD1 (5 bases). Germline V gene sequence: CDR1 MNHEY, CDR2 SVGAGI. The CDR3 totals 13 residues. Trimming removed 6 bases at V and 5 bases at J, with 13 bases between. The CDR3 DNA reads TGTGCCAGCAGAACAGGCCGTTATACTGAAGCTTTCTTT. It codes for CASRTGRYTEAFF.

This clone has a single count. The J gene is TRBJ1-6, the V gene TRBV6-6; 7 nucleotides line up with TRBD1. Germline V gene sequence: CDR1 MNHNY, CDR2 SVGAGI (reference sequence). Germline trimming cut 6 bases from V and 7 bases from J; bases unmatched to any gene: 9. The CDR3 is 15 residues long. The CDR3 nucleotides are TGTGCCAGCAGGAACCGGGACAGTTTAAATTCACCCCTCCACTTT. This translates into CASRNRDSLNSPLHF.

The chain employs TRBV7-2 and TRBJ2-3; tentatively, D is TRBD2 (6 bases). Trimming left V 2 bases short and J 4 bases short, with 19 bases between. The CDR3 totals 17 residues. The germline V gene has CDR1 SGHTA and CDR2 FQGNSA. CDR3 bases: TGTGCCAGCAGCTTAATCCGGGACTCCAACGGGGCAGATACGCAGTATTTT. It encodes CASSLIRDSNGADTQYF.

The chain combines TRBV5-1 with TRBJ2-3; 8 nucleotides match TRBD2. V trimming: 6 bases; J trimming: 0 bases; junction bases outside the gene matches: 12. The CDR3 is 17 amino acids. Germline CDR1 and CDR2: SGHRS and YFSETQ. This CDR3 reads CASTELAGASSTDTQYF. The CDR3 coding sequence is TGCGCCAGCACGGAGCTAGCGGGTGCCTCTAGCACAGATACGCAGTATTTT.

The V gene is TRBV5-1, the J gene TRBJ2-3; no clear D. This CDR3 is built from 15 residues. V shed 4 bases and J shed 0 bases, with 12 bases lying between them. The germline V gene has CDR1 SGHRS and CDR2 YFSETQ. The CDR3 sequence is CASSEDSTSTDTQYF. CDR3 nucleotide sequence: TGCGCCAGCAGCGAGGATTCCACAAGCACAGATACGCAGTATTTT.